The text below deals with one T cell receptor beta chain. J lost 8 bases, V lost 0 bases, and 12 bases had no gene match. The CDR3 sequence is 15 residues long. Germline CDR1 and CDR2: DFQATT and SNEGSKA (reference sequence). Time point: healthy volunteer bleed at 2 weeks. Unfractionated whole blood was the source from which total RNA was extracted. The record originates from a study of human T cells and chemical hapten exposure. Study-wide background: Slight volume differences across pooled libraries mainly accounted for varying per-sample TCR yields.

The library tagged individual cDNA molecules with unique molecular identifiers. TCRdb ran MiXCR on the RACE reads and lists one entry per CDR3 protein. This table has around 31,000 distinct CDR3 sequences, 6% to 7.5% appearing once. This TCR was recovered from a human donor in good health. Some clones in this sample may be carry-over from other donors' samples. The chain carries TRBV20-1 and TRBJ1-2, with TRBD1 matching 7 bases. The sequenced material came from whole blood. The CDR3 reads CSARDSLAGGYGYTF. The CDR3 DNA follows: TGCAGTGCTAGAGATTCCCTCGCAGGGGGGTACGGCTACACCTTC.